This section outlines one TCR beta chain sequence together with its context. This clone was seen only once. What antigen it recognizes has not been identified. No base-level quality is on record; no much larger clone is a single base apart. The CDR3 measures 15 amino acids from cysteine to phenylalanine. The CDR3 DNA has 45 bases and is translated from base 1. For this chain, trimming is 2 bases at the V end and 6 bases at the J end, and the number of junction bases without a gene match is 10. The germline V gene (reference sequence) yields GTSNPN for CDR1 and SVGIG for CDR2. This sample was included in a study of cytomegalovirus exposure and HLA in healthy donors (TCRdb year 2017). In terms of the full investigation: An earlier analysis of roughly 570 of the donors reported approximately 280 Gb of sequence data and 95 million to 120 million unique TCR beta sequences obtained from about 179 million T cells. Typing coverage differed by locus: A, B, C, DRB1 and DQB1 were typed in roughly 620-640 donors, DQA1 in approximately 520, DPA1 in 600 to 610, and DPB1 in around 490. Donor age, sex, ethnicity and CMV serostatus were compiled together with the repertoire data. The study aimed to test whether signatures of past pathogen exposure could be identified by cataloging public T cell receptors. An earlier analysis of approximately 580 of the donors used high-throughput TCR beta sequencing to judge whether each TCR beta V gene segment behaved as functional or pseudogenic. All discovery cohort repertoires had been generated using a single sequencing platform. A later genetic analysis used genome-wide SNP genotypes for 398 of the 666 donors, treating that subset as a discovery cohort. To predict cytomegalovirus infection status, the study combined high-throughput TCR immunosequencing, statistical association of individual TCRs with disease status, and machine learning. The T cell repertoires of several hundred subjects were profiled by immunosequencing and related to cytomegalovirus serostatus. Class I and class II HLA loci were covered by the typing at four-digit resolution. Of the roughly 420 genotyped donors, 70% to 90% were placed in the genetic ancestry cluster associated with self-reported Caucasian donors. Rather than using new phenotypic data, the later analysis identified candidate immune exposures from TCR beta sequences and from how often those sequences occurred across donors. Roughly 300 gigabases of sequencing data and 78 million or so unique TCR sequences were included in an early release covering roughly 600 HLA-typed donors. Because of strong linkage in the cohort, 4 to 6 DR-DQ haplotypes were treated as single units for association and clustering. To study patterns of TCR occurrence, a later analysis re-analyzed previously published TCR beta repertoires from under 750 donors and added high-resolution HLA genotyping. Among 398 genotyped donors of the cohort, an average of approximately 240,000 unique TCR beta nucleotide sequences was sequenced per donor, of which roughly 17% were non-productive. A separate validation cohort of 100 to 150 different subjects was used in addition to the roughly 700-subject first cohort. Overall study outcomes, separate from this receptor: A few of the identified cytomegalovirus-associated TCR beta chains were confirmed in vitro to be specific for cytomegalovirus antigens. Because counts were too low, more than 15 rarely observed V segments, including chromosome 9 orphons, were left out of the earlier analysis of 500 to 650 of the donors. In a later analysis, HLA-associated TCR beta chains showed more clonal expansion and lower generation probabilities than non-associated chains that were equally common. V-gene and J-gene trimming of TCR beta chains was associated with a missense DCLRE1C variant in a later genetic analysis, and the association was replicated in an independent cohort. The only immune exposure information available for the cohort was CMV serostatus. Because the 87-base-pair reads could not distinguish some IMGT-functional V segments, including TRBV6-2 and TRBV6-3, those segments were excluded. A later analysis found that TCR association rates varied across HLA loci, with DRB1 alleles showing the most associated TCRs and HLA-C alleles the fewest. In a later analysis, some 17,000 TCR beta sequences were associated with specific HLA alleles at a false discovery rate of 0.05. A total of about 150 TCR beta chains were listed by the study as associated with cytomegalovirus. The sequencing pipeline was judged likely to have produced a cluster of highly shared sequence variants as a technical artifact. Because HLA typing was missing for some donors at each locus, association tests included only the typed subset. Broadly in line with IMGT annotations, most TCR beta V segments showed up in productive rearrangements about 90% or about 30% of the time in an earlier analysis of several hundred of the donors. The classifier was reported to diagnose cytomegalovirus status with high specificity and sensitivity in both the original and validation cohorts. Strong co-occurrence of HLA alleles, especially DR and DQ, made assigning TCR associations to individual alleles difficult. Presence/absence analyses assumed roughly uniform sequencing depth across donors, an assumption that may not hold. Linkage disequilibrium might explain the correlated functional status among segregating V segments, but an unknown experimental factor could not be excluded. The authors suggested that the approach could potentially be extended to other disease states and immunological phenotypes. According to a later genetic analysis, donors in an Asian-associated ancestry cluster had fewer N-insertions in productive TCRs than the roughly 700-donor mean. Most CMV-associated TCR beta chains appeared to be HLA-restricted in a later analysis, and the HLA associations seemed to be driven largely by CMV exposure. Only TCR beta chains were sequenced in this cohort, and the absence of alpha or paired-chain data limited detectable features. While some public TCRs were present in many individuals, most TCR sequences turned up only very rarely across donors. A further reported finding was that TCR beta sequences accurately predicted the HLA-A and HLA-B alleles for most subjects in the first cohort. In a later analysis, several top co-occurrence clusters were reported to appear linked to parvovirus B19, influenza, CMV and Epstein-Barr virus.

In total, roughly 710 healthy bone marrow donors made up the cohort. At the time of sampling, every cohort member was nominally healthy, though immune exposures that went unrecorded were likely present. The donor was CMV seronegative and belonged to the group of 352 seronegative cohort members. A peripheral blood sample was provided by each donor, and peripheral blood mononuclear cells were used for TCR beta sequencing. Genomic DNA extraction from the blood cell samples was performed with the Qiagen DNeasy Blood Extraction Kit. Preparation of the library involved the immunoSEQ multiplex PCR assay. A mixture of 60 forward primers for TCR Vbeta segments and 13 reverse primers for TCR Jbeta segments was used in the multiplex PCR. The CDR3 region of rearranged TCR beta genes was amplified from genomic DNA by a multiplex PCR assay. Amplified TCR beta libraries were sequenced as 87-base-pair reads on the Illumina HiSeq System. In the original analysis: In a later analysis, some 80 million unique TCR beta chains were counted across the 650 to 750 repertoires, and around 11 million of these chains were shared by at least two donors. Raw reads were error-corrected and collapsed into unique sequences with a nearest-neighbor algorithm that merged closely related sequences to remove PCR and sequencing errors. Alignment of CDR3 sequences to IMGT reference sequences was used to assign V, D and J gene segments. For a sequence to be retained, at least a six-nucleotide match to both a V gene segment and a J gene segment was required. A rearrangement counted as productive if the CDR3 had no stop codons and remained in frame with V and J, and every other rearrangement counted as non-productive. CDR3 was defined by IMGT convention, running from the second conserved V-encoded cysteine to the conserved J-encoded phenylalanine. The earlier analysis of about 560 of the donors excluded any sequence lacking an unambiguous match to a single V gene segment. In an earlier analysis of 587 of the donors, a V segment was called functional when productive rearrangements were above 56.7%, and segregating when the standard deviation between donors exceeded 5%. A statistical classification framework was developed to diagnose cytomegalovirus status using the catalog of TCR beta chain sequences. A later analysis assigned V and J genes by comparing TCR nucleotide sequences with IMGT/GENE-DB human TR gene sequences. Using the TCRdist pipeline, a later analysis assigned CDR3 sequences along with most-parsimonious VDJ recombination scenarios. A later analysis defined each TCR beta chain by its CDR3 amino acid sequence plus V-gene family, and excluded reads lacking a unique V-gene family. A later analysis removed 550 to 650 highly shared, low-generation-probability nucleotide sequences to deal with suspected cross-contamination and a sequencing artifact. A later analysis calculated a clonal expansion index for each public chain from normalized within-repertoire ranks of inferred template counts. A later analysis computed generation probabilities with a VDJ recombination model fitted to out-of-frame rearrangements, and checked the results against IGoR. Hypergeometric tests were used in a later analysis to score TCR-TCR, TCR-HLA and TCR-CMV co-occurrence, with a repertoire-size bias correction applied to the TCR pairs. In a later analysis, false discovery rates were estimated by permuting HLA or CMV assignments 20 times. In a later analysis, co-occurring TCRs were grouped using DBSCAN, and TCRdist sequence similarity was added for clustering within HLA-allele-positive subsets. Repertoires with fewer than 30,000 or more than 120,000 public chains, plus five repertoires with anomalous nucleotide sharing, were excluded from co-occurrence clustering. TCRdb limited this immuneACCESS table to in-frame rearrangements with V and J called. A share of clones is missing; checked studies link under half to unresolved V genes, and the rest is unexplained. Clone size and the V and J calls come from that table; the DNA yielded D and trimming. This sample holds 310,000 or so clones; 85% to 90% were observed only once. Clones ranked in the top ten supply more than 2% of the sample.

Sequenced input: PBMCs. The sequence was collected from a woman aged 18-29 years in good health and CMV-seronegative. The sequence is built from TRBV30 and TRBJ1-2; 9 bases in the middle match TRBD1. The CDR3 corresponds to CAWSFIWDRADGYTF. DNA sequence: TGTGCCTGGAGTTTTATCTGGGACAGGGCTGATGGCTACACCTTC.